This T cell receptor (beta chain) was profiled in a study of cytomegalovirus exposure and HLA in healthy donors. Study information: Of some 360 genotyped donors, approximately 84% clustered with self-reported Caucasian donors.

V was clipped by 5 bases and J by 10 bases; unmatched bases: 4. The germline V gene encodes CDR1 SGHAT and CDR2 FQNNGV. The CDR3 consists of 12 residues. With respect to this clone: Its target is not known.

Use of 60 Vbeta and 13 Jbeta primers characterized the PCR. Profiling relied on immunoSEQ multiplex PCR, and the TCRdb table lists in-frame clones only, not all of them. The sample lists some 120,000 clones, around four fifths seen once, with approximately 11% in the top ten. Overall study findings and caveats: Likely technical artifact: a cluster of highly shared sequence variants. Earlier analysis found most TCR beta V segments productive about 87% or about 30% of the time.

V gene TRBV11-2 combines with J gene TRBJ2-1; 8 bases line up with TRBD2. The receptor's source is a male donor in good health and CMV-seropositive. The sequenced sample was PBMCs. Here the CDR3 DNA reads TGTGCCAGCAGCGCGGGGGGTCGGGAGCAGTTCTTC. The encoded protein is CASSAGGREQFF.